This TCR beta chain was recovered during a study of OX40 agonist ivuxolimab in advanced cancers. Study overall: Every 2 weeks, patients received ivuxolimab intravenously, dosed at 0.01 to 10 mg/kg. Melanoma, hepatocellular carcinoma, head and neck or renal cell cancer occurred in dose-escalation patients.

Trimming took off 0 bases at V and 5 bases at J, with 5 bases between the two ends. Germline-derived CDR1 and CDR2 are SQVTM and ANQGSEA. The CDR3 totals 12 residues. Blood sampling was done at baseline, cycle 4 day 1, and cycle 7 day 1. TCRdb's copy holds only in-frame clones and misses some; the assay was immunoSEQ multiplex PCR. Of about 79,000 clones in the sample, 90% were seen once. Study-wide points: At 0.1 to 3.0 mg/kg, CD4+ and CD8+ blood T cells expanded clonally by week 6.

Details on this clone: As yet, its antigen is unknown.

This clonotype originated in an adult with an advanced solid tumor such as melanoma, head and neck, liver or kidney cancer. Sequenced here: CD4+ or CD8+ T cells sorted from blood, sampled in a trial of the OX40 agonist ivuxolimab. The chain carries TRBV29-1 and TRBJ2-1; D call uncertain. CDR3 region: CSVEERDNEQFF. CDR3 bases: TGCAGCGTTGAAGAACGGGACAATGAGCAGTTCTTC.